These 26 T cell receptor beta chains share one sample of origin, sequenced in a study of circulating and synovial CD4+ cells in juvenile arthritis. The assay was immunoSEQ multiplex PCR, and TCRdb's table has in-frame clones only and misses some. The sample includes 35,000 or so clones, 90% to 95% of them seen just once. Material: CD4+ T cells from blood. Source of these receptors: a human donor with juvenile idiopathic arthritis.

The V call is TRBV9, the J call TRBJ2-3; a weak D match, TRBD2 (5 bases). V was shortened by 0 bases and J by 7 bases, with 9 bases between the two germline ends. Germline CDR1 and CDR2: SGDLS and YYNGEE. The CDR3 contains 13 residues. Here the CDR3 reads CASSVEAANTQYF. The CDR3 DNA reads TGTGCCAGCAGCGTAGAAGCGGCAAATACGCAGTATTTT.

The CDR3 reads CASSFRGKNTEAFF. CDR3 coding DNA: TGTGCCAGCAGCTTTAGGGGTAAGAACACTGAAGCTTTCTTT. The chain recombines TRBV11-3 with TRBJ1-1; D might be TRBD1 (5 bases). Trimming pared 3 bases from V and 1 base from J, leaving 9 bases between. This CDR3 has 14 residues. From germline, CDR1 is SGHNT and CDR2 YENEEA.

V and J are TRBV28 and TRBJ2-7; 8 nucleotides align to TRBD1. Trimming took 4 bases from V and 3 from J; bases not matched to a gene: 8. The CDR3 loop spans 15 amino acids. Germline-derived CDR1 and CDR2 are MDHEN and SYDVKM. The CDR3 here is CASSSRQGHIYEQYF. Here the CDR3 DNA reads TGTGCCAGCAGTTCCCGACAGGGGCACATCTACGAGCAGTACTTC.

The gene calls are TRBV28 and TRBJ1-1; 7 bases map to TRBD1. J was trimmed by 1 base and V by 5 bases; bases with no gene match: 4. Germline V gene data show CDR1 as MDHEN and CDR2 as SYDVKM. The CDR3 totals 14 residues. The CDR3 DNA reads as TGTGCCAGCAGTCGACAGGGAGGGAACACTGAAGCTTTCTTT. This translates into CASSRQGGNTEAFF.

The CDR3 reads CASSEGGNTEAFF. The DNA for the CDR3 is TGTGCCAGCTCAGAAGGGGGGAACACTGAAGCTTTCTTT. The rearrangement uses TRBV18 and TRBJ1-1; D is possibly TRBD1 (6 bases). The length of the CDR3 is 13 residues. V was clipped by 5 bases and J by 1 base, with 8 bases between them. Germline loops: CDR1 KGHSH, CDR2 LQKENI.

The chain combines TRBV18 with TRBJ2-7; D possibly corresponds to TRBD1 (5 bases). Germline CDR1 KGHSH, CDR2 LQKENI. The CDR3 length is 13 residues. The V end lost 5 bases, the J end lost 4 bases, and 12 bases lay between the germline ends. CDR3 bases: TGTGCCAGCTCAAGTTTACAGGAGTACGAGCAGTACTTC. Residues: CASSSLQEYEQYF.

As for this clone: A read error may account for a junction end that differs from germline. The same CDR3 is also encoded by other DNA sequences in this sample. J is TRBJ1-2 and V is TRBV27; TRBD1 matches 10 bases. CDR3 length: 17 amino acids. The germline gives CDR1 MNHEY, CDR2 SMNVEV (reference sequence). The CDR3 reads CASSLTGTGAFKDGYTF. In DNA form, the CDR3 reads TGTGCCAGCAGTTTGACCGGGACAGGGGCGTTTAAGGATGGCTATACCTTC.

The chain joins TRBV28 to TRBJ1-1; D gene ambiguous. Trimming cost V 3 bases and J 0 bases, with 5 bases left between them. This CDR3 spans 13 amino acids. Germline V gene lookup returns CDR1 MDHEN and CDR2 SYDVKM. CDR3 sequence: CASSFAVNTEAFF. The CDR3 nucleotides read TGTGCCAGCAGTTTTGCGGTGAACACTGAAGCTTTCTTT.

The rearrangement uses TRBV7-9 and TRBJ1-1, with no clear D. The V end was cut by 5 bases, the J end by 1 base, with 8 bases between. Per the germline V gene, CDR1 is SEHNR and CDR2 is FQNEAQ (reference sequence). This CDR3 comprises 13 residues. The CDR3 region is CASSLEQNTEAFF. In DNA, the CDR3 is TGTGCCAGCAGCCTGGAGCAGAACACTGAAGCTTTCTTT.

The table lists this clone with a count of one. V gene TRBV7-2 combines with J gene TRBJ2-2, with D possibly TRBD1 on 6 matching bases. The CDR3 is 15 residues long. Trimming took 3 bases from V and 2 from J, leaving 10 bases between them. CDR1 and CDR2 from the germline V gene are SGHTA and FQGNSA. The CDR3: CASSFQGSNTGELFF. The CDR3 bases are TGTGCCAGCAGCTTCCAGGGGAGTAACACCGGGGAGCTGTTTTTT.

The J gene is TRBJ1-1, the V gene TRBV28; 7 positions match TRBD1. The CDR3 runs 18 residues. With V trimmed by 4 bases and J by 3 bases, 17 bases remained unmatched. Per the germline V gene, CDR1 is MDHEN and CDR2 is SYDVKM. In DNA, the CDR3 is TGTGCCAGCAGTTCCCTCCTAAGAGGGGGCGCGAGGTACACTGAAGCTTTCTTT. The encoded protein is CASSSLLRGGARYTEAFF.

This clone was observed a single time. The chain links TRBV30 to TRBJ1-1, with unresolved D. The CDR3 sequence is 12 residues long. Germline CDR1 reads GTSNPN; CDR2 reads SVGIG (reference sequence). With 7 bases removed from V and 2 bases from J, the gap between germline ends came to 11 bases. CDR3: CAYRVGNTEAFF. As DNA, the CDR3 is TGTGCCTACCGGGTTGGCAACACTGAAGCTTTCTTT. The full variable domain, rest sourced from reference TRBV30 and TRBJ1-1, is SQTIHQWPATLVQPVGSPLSLECTVEGTSNPNLYWYRQAAGRGLQLLFYSVGIGQISSEVPQNLSASRPQDRQFILSSKKLLLSDSGFYLCAYRVGNTEAFFGQGTRLTVV.

The chain uses TRBV7-2 and TRBJ1-6, with a weak D call TRBD1 (5 bases). V lost 6 bases to trimming and J lost 9 bases, with 21 bases between them. Germline CDR1 SGHTA, CDR2 FQGNSA. This CDR3 has 16 residues. This CDR3 is CASRLRSGVGGSPLHF. DNA for the CDR3: TGTGCCAGCAGGCTTCGCTCGGGGGTAGGTGGTTCACCCCTCCACTTT. Looking up the rest from reference TRBV7-2 and TRBJ1-6 gives the full variable domain: GAGVSQSPSNKVTEKGKDVELRCDPISGHTALYWYRQSLGQGLEFLIYFQGNSAPDKSGLPSDRFSAERTGGSVSTLTIQRTQQEDSAVYLCASRLRSGVGGSPLHFGNGTRLTVT.

The genes are TRBV7-2 and TRBJ1-1; D might be TRBD1 (6 bases). CDR3 length: 13 residues. Germline V CDR1 and CDR2: SGHTA, FQGNSA. V shed 6 bases and J shed 7 bases, with 15 bases lying between them. This CDR3 reads CASRITGLVEAFF. Written as DNA, the CDR3 is TGTGCCAGCAGAATAACAGGGTTAGTTGAAGCTTTCTTT.

The CDR3 loop reads CASSLGQGPTDTQYF. In nucleotides, the CDR3 is TGTGCCAGCAGCTTAGGACAGGGGCCCACAGATACGCAGTATTTT. V gene TRBV11-3 combines with J gene TRBJ2-3, with 8 bases matching TRBD1. J was trimmed by 2 bases and V by 1 base; bases with no gene match: 2. The CDR3 is made up of 15 amino acids. Germline lookup yields CDR1 SGHNT and CDR2 YENEEA.

The chain has TRBV2 and TRBJ2-2; 7 nucleotides align to TRBD1. Germline CDR1 SNHLY, CDR2 FYNNEI. The CDR3 totals 15 residues. J was trimmed by 5 bases and V by 5 bases; bases with no gene match: 8. For the CDR3, the DNA is TGTGCCAGCAGTAGACAGGGTGGGACGACCGGGGAGCTGTTTTTT. The encoded protein is CASSRQGGTTGELFF.

This rearrangement joins TRBV6-6 to TRBJ2-3; no clear D gene. Germline loops: CDR1 MNHNY, CDR2 SVGAGI (reference sequence). This CDR3 comprises 11 residues. Trimming cost V 8 bases and J 6 bases, with 9 bases left between them. CDR3 protein: CASRQLDTQYF. The CDR3 nucleotides read TGTGCCAGCCGACAACTTGATACGCAGTATTTT.

The genes are TRBV7-2 and TRBJ2-7; 9 bases map to TRBD2. The CDR3 is 15 residues long. Germline CDR1 SGHTA, CDR2 FQGNSA. The trim removed 0 bases at V and 5 bases at J, leaving 5 bases unmatched. The CDR3 region has the DNA TGTGCCAGCAGCTTAGCGTTAGCGGGAGTAGACGAGCAGTACTTC. This translates into CASSLALAGVDEQYF.

The genes are TRBV19 and TRBJ2-7, with 9 bases lining up with TRBD1. The CDR3 contains 16 residues. Germline-derived CDR1 and CDR2 are LNHDA and SQIVND (reference sequence). V lost 2 bases and J lost 6; bases outside the gene matches: 11. CDR3 protein: CASSIPHGQGSGEQYF. The DNA for the CDR3 is TGTGCCAGTAGTATACCCCATGGACAGGGGAGCGGCGAGCAGTACTTC.

The genes are TRBV28 and TRBJ2-2; D is ambiguous. The CDR3 length is 15 residues. Germline CDR1 and CDR2: MDHEN and SYDVKM. V was clipped by 5 bases and J by 5 bases, with 15 bases between them. The CDR3 spells CASSAAHGYTGELFF. The CDR3 DNA reads TGTGCCAGCAGTGCAGCCCACGGGTATACCGGGGAGCTGTTTTTT.

The chain couples TRBV16 to TRBJ1-4; TRBD1 aligns across 7 bases. This CDR3 has 14 amino acids. The trim removed 4 bases at V and 4 bases at J, leaving 3 bases unmatched. Germline V gene lookup returns CDR1 KGHSY and CDR2 FQNENV. The CDR3 reads CASSLRQGNEKLFF. The CDR3 DNA is TGTGCCAGCAGCCTTCGACAGGGTAATGAAAAACTGTTTTTT.

The V gene is TRBV4-3, the J gene TRBJ2-5; TRBD1 aligns across 8 bases. Germline trimming cut 0 bases from V and 6 bases from J; bases unmatched to any gene: 9. This CDR3 has 16 residues. The V gene's germline CDR1 is LGHNA and CDR2 YSLEER. CDR3 amino acids: CASSQEIAGGRQTQYF. Written as DNA, the CDR3 is TGCGCCAGCAGCCAAGAAATCGCAGGGGGCAGGCAGACCCAGTACTTC.

V usage is TRBV28 and J usage is TRBJ2-1; TRBD2 agrees at 12 bases. There are 17 residues in the CDR3. V shed 1 base, J shed 2 bases, and the junction held 3 bases outside the gene matches. CDR1 and CDR2 from the germline V gene are MDHEN and SYDVKM. Here the CDR3 DNA reads TGTGCCAGCAGTTTATCACGGACTAGCGGGACCTACAATGAGCAGTTCTTC. Translation gives CASSLSRTSGTYNEQFF.

The chain has TRBV7-3 and TRBJ1-2; weak D call: TRBD1 (5 bases). The CDR3 totals 15 residues. Germline CDR1 and CDR2: SGHTA and FQGTGA. The V end was cut by 1 base, the J end by 3 bases, with 12 bases between. CDR3 bases: TGTGCCAGCAGCTTAAGGGGGGGTGGGGACTATGGCTACACCTTC. It codes for CASSLRGGGDYGYTF.

This clone has more than one count but fewer than ten. The rearrangement joins TRBV2 to TRBJ1-4; maybe TRBD1 (5 bases). V was clipped by 0 bases and J by 0 bases, with 5 bases between them. CDR1 and CDR2 from the germline V gene are SNHLY and FYNNEI. The CDR3 length is 15 residues. In DNA form, the CDR3 reads TGTGCCAGCAGTGAAGCGACAGCAACTAATGAAAAACTGTTTTTT. Translation gives CASSEATATNEKLFF.

The chain links TRBV5-6 to TRBJ1-2; D perhaps matches TRBD1 (6 bases). V lost 4 bases, J lost 7 bases, and 14 bases lay in between. The length of the CDR3 is 13 residues. Germline V gene data show CDR1 as SGHDT and CDR2 as YYEEEE. This CDR3 is CASSEGQRPGYTF. CDR3 sequence (DNA): TGTGCCAGCAGCGAGGGACAACGTCCTGGCTACACCTTC.